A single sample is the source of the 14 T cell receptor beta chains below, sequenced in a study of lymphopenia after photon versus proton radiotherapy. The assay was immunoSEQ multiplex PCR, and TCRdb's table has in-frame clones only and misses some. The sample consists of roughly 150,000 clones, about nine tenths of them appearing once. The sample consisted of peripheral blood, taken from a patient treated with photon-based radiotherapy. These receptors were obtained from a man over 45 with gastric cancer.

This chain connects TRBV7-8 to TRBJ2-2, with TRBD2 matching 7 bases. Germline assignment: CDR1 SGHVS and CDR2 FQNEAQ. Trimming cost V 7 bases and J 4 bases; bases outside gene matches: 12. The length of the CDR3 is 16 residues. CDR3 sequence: CASTPEREGITGELFF. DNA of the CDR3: TGTGCCAGCACCCCGGAGCGGGAAGGGATCACCGGGGAGCTGTTTTTT.

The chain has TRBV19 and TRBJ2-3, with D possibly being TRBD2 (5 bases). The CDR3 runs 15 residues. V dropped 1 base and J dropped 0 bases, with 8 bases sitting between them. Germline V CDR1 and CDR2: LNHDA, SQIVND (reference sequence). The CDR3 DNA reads TGTGCCAGTAGTATAGGAGGACTTAGCACAGATACGCAGTATTTT. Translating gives CASSIGGLSTDTQYF. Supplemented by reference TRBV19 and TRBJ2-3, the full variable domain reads DGGITQSPKYLFRKEGQNVTLSCEQNLNHDAMYWYRQDPGQGLRLIYYSQIVNDFQKGDIAEGYSVSREKKESFPLTVTSAQKNPTAFYLCASSIGGLSTDTQYFGPGTRLTVL.

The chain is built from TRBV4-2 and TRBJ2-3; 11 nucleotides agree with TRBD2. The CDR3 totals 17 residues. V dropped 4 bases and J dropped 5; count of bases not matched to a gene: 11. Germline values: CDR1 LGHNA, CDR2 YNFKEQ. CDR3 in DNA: TGTGCCAGCAGCCCCCGCACCCTAGCGGGAGGAATAGATACGCAGTATTTT. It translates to CASSPRTLAGGIDTQYF.

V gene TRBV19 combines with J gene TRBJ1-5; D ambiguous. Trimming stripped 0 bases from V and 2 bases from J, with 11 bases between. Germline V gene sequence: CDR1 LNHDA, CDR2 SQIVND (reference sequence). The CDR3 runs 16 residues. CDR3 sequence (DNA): TGTGCCAGTAGTATAGAGGGAGGCACGGGCAATCAGCCCCAGCATTTT. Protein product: CASSIEGGTGNQPQHF.

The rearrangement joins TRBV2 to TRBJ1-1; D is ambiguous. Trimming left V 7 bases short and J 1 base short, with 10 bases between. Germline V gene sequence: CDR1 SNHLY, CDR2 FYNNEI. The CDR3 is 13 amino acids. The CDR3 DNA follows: TGTGCCAGCACTGTGCACCCGAACACTGAAGCTTTCTTT. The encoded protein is CASTVHPNTEAFF.

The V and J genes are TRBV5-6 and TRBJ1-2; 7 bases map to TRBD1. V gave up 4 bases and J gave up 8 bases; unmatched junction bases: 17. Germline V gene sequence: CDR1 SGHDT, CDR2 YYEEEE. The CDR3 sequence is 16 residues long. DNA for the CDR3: TGTGCCAGCAGCCCGAACCCGGGACAGATTTCCCGAGGCTACACCTTC. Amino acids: CASSPNPGQISRGYTF.

In nucleotides, the CDR3 is TGTGCCAGCAGCTTGCACAGCTCCTACGAGCAGTACTTC. Translation gives CASSLHSSYEQYF. This rearrangement joins TRBV5-6 to TRBJ2-7; no clear D. Germline V gene lookup returns CDR1 SGHDT and CDR2 YYEEEE. V lost 1 base to trimming and J lost 0 bases, with 5 bases between them. The CDR3 is 13 residues long.

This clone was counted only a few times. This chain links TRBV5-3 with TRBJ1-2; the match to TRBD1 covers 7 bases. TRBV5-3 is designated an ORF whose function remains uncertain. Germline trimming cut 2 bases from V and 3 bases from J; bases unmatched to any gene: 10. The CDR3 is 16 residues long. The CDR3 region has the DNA TGTGCCAGAAGCTTTTTCAAACAGGGGTACGACTATGGCTACACCTTC. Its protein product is CARSFFKQGYDYGYTF.

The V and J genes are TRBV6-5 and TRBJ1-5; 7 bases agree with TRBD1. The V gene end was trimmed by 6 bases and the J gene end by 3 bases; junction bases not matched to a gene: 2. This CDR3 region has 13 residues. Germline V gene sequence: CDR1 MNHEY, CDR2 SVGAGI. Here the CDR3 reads CASSTGDNQPQHF. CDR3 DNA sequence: TGTGCCAGCAGCACAGGGGACAATCAGCCCCAGCATTTT.

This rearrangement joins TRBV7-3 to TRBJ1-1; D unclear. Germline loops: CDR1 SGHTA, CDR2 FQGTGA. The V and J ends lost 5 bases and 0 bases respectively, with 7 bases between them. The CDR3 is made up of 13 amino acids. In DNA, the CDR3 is TGTGCCAGCAGCCTCAGCATGAACACTGAAGCTTTCTTT. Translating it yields CASSLSMNTEAFF.

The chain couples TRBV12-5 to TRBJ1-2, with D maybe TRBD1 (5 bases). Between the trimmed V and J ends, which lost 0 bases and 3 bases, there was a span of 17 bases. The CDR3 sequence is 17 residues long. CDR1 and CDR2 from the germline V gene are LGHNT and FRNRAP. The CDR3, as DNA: TGTGCTAGTGGTTTGGTCGCCGGGGGGGAAAGTGACTATGGCTACACCTTC. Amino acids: CASGLVAGGESDYGYTF.

CDR3 nucleotide sequence: TGTGCCAGCAGCCTGGGGACATCGTCGATTTCTTATGGCTACACCTTC. This translates into CASSLGTSSISYGYTF. The chain combines TRBV28 with TRBJ1-2, with a weak D call TRBD1 (6 bases). Trimming took off 6 bases at V and 5 bases at J, with 22 bases between the two ends. There are 16 residues in the CDR3. CDR1 is MDHEN and CDR2 is SYDVKM in the germline V gene.

CDR3 protein: CASSPPWTYEQYF. Here the CDR3 DNA reads TGTGCCAGCAGTCCCCCGTGGACCTACGAGCAGTACTTC. The V call is TRBV28, the J call TRBJ2-7; D not resolved. Germline CDR1 MDHEN, CDR2 SYDVKM. V was shortened by 5 bases and J by 2 bases, with 10 bases between the two germline ends. The CDR3 is made up of 13 amino acids.

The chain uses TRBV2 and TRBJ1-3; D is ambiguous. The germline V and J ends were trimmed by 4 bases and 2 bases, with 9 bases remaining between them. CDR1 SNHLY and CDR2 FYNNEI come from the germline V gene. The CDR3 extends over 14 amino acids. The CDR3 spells CASSVARTGNTIYF. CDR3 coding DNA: TGTGCCAGCAGTGTTGCGCGGACTGGAAACACCATATATTTT.